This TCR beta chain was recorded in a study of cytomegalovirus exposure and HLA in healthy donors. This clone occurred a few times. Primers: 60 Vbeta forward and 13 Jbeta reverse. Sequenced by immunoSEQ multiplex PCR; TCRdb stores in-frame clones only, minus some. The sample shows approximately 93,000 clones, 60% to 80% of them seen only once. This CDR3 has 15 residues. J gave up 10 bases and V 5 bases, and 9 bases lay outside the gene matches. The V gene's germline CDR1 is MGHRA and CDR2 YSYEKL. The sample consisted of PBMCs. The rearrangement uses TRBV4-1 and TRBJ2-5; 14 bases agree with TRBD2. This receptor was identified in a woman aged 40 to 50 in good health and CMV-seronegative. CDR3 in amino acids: CASSSIRTSGGIQYF. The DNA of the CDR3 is TGCGCCAGCAGCTCGATACGGACTAGCGGGGGGATCCAGTACTTC.